One T cell receptor beta chain is described in this entry. What it binds is unknown. These data originate in a study of siplizumab effects on memory and regulatory T cells. Study results and limitations: Confirmation was lacking for the suppressive function of proliferating Tregs derived from siplizumab cultures. In unstimulated cells, naive T cells appeared more diverse than memory T cells and seemed major alloresponse contributors. Only a minor fraction of alloreactive clones mapped to unstimulated subsets.

CDR1 and CDR2 from the germline V gene are KGHSH and LQKENI. Between the trimmed V and J ends, which lost 1 base and 3 bases, there was a span of 15 bases. The length of the CDR3 is 16 residues. Assays captured around 92,000 TCR templates per sample. Repertoires were generated with immunoSEQ multiplex PCR, while TCRdb's copy carries only in-frame clones and drops some. The table records some 65,000 clones, approximately 88% of them present only once. Sample: Tregs sorted from blood. The TCR originated in a human donor in good health. J is TRBJ1-2 and V is TRBV18; D gene unclear. CDR3 nucleotides: TGTGCCAGCTCACCACTCCTTGGGAGGAGGGACTATGGCTACACCTTC. Residues: CASSPLLGRRDYGYTF.